This TCR beta chain originates from a study of cytomegalovirus exposure and HLA in healthy donors. Study-level findings and limits: When analyzed later, the rates of TCR association showed variation by HLA locus, with DRB1 the most and HLA-C the fewest. The productive fraction for most TCR beta V segments was about 87% or about 30% in an earlier analysis.

This clone has only a few counts. Its antigen is unidentified. Germline loops: CDR1 MNHNS, CDR2 SASEGT. V lost 4 bases, J lost 4 bases, and 10 bases stayed unmatched. This CDR3 region has 15 residues. The PCR had 60 Vbeta and 13 Jbeta primers. Assay: immunoSEQ multiplex PCR; the TCRdb copy retains only in-frame clones and omits some. The sample yields approximately 200,000 clones, roughly four fifths seen once. The sample was PBMCs. The chain couples TRBV6-1 to TRBJ2-7, with 7 nucleotides matching TRBD2. The sequence came from a man aged 25-45 years in good health and CMV-seronegative. The DNA for the CDR3 is TGTGCCAGCAGTGCCCCCCCCGCGGGAGTGTACGAGCAGTACTTC. Amino acid sequence: CASSAPPAGVYEQYF.